This record concerns one T cell receptor (beta chain) sequence. The CDR3 is made up of 14 amino acids. Germline loops: CDR1 SNHLY, CDR2 FYNNEI. Trimming removed 6 bases at V and 4 bases at J, with 15 bases between. In building TCR beta libraries, iRepertoire HTBI primers were used together with Arm-PCR of CDR3 regions. Each CDR3 protein gets one entry after TCRdb re-called the multiplex PCR reads with MiXCR. The table has about 220,000 distinct CDR3 sequences, around 16% seen once. Time point defined: newly diagnosed GD, antithyroid drugs for less than 3 months. TCR sequences were obtained from RNA taken from PBMCs. Under American Thyroid Association guidelines, Graves' disease was diagnosed. The data stem from a study of regulatory T cells in long-lasting Graves disease. Study at large: Antithyroid drug exposure in newly diagnosed Graves' patients had lasted under 3 months.

The rearrangement joins TRBV2 to TRBJ1-1, with D uncertain. This TCR derives from a female donor with Graves disease. Sequenced material: peripheral blood mononuclear cells (PBMCs), taken at new diagnosis, from a patient treated with antithyroid drugs. Written as DNA, the CDR3 is TGTGCCAGCAGCGGGCTAGCGGGGAGCACTGAAGCTTTCTTT. Amino acids: CASSGLAGSTEAFF.